The next 7 T cell receptor beta chains were all read from a single sample in a study of identical twins. From the 5' RACE reads, TCRdb called clonotypes with MiXCR, one entry per CDR3 protein. The sample gives roughly 490,000 distinct CDR3 sequences, roughly 13% of which show up once; approximately 1% is in the top ten. The data also belong to a second study, concerning yellow fever vaccine responses in identical twins.

The sample comprised CD4+ T cells sorted from blood. The receptors shown here come from a woman between 18 and 29 years old in good health.

The rearrangement links TRBV15 to TRBJ2-2; TRBD2 is a possible D gene (6 bases). V was pared by 1 base and J by 1 base, with 10 bases between. The germline V gene has CDR1 LNHNV and CDR2 YYDKDF (reference sequence). This CDR3 contains 16 residues. This CDR3 is CATSRGREQNTGELFF. The CDR3 DNA sequence: TGTGCCACCAGCAGAGGACGGGAGCAGAACACCGGGGAGCTGTTTTTT.

The chain carries TRBV29-1 and TRBJ2-4; no definite D call. Germline CDR1 and CDR2: SQVTM and ANQGSEA. V was clipped by 4 bases and J by 5 bases, with 15 bases between them. This CDR3 spans 14 amino acids. The CDR3 protein is CSVVTPGVENIQYF. In nucleotides, the CDR3 is TGCAGCGTTGTTACACCCGGCGTGGAAAACATTCAGTACTTC.

This clonotype has at least ten counts. The chain employs TRBV9 and TRBJ1-6; D unresolved. The V gene lost 0 bases and the J gene lost 18 bases, with 16 bases spanning the gap. The CDR3 has 13 residues. The V gene's germline CDR1 is SGDLS and CDR2 YYNGEE. The CDR3 is CASSVASNGSPHF. The CDR3, as DNA: TGTGCCAGCAGCGTAGCTTCAAACGGCTCTCCCCACTTT.

V and J are TRBV15 and TRBJ2-1; 8 bases are a match to TRBD2. Trimming cost V 0 bases and J 8 bases; bases outside gene matches: 9. Germline-derived CDR1 and CDR2 are LNHNV and YYDKDF (reference sequence). This CDR3 is 16 amino acids long. In DNA, the CDR3 is TGTGCCACCAGCAGAGATTCACGGGGGGGCCCGGATGAGCAGTTCTTC. Translated: CATSRDSRGGPDEQFF.

V is TRBV29-1 and J is TRBJ2-3; a weak D match, TRBD2 (5 bases). Germline V gene lookup returns CDR1 SQVTM and CDR2 ANQGSEA. CDR3 length equals 14 residues. Trimming removed 7 bases at V and 4 bases at J, with 18 bases between. CDR3: CSASEGATADTQYF. CDR3 nucleotide sequence: TGCAGCGCCTCTGAGGGCGCCACCGCAGATACGCAGTATTTT.

V is TRBV20-1 and J is TRBJ2-7; 11 nucleotides match TRBD2. Germline V gives CDR1 DFQATT, CDR2 SNEGSKA (reference sequence). CDR3 length: 14 residues. Trimming took 5 bases from V and 3 from J; bases not matched to a gene: 6. DNA of the CDR3: TGCAGTGCTCCCGGGACTAGCGGAGGCTACGAGCAGTACTTC. Translated, it gives CSAPGTSGGYEQYF.

This clonotype was seen a handful of times. The rearrangement joins TRBV20-1 to TRBJ2-7; 12 nucleotides line up with TRBD2. The V gene's germline CDR1 is DFQATT and CDR2 SNEGSKA (reference sequence). The CDR3 length is 14 residues. J gave up 2 bases and V 6 bases, and 5 bases lay outside the gene matches. CDR3 in amino acids: CSAETSGGTYEQYF. CDR3 nucleotide sequence: TGCAGTGCCGAAACTAGCGGGGGGACCTACGAGCAGTACTTC.